This TCR beta chain is from a study of blood T cell repertoires in COVID-19. At the level of the study: Whether acute or convalescent, the COVID-19 samples came from the United States, Italy and Spain. Sources were T cells, B-cell-depleted T cells, or PBMCs; the material itself was cDNA or gDNA.

The CDR3 covers 14 residues. CDR1 is SGHVS, CDR2 FQNEAQ, per germline. Trimming removed 5 bases at V and 8 bases at J, with 18 bases between. How the authors handled the data: Cell counts per sample came from amplifying reference gene primers. This table comes from immunoSEQ multiplex PCR, and its TCRdb copy is limited to in-frame clones, with some not included. Clone size and the V and J calls come from that table; the DNA yielded D and trimming. The repertoire holds roughly 140,000 clones, around 89% seen once, with around 26% in the top ten. The sequencing sample was made of peripheral blood. The chain combines TRBV7-8 with TRBJ1-2; TRBD1 might be the D (5 bases). The sequence derives from a human donor in a cohort sampled during active COVID-19. The CDR3 sequence is CASSRRQLTWGYTF. For the CDR3, the DNA is TGTGCCAGCAGCCGCCGACAGCTAACCTGGGGCTACACCTTC.